This T cell receptor beta chain was sequenced in a study of beta chain features in type 1 diabetes. Study-wide points: Using cDNA template may skew counts toward highly expressing activated cells.

This clone was seen a handful of times. Its matching antigen is unknown. Every isolated RNA sample was fully reverse transcribed, so sequencing captured expressed TCRB transcripts. Produced via immunoSEQ multiplex PCR; TCRdb's table is partial and in-frame only. The table has hundreds of thousands of clones, 14% seen once. Sorted populations were all over 98% pure. Sequencing was performed on central memory CD4+ T cells from blood. The sequence derives from a man aged 25 to 40 in good health.

CDR3 sequence reads: CASNRGGYGYTF. As DNA, the CDR3 is TGTGCCAGCAACAGGGGTGGCTATGGCTACACCTTC. The V gene is TRBV6-5, the J gene TRBJ1-2; 7 bases map to TRBD1. The CDR3 length is 12 residues. Germline loops: CDR1 MNHEY, CDR2 SVGAGI. V was pared by 7 bases and J by 4 bases, with 3 bases of the junction left unmatched.